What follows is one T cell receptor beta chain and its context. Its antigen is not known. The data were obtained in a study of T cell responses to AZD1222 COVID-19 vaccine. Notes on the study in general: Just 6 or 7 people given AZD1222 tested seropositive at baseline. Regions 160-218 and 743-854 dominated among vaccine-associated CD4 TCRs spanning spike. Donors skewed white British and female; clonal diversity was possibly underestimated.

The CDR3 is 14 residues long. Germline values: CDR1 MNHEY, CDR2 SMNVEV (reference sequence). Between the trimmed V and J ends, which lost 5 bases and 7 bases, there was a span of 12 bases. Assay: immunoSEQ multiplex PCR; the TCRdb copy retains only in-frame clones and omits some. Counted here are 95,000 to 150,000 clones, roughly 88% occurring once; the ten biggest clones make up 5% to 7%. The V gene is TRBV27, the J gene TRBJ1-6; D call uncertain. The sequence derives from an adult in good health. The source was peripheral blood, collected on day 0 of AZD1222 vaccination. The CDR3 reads CASSPTRTNSPLHF. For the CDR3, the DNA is TGTGCCAGCAGTCCCACAAGGACGAATTCACCCCTCCACTTT.